The 19 T cell receptor beta chains reported below all come from one sample, sequenced in a study of CD8 T cells in ankylosing spondylitis. Via MiXCR, TCRdb re-called the 5' RACE reads, giving one row per CDR3 protein. The repertoire includes about 220,000 distinct CDR3 sequences, around 17% of them detected once, and 42% sits in the top ten. Antigens of these TCRs are unknown. Study results and caveats: Typical of ankylosing spondylitis blood, it appeared, was a TCR beta motif of roughly eight highly homologous variants.

Material: blood, either unsorted or a sorted T cell fraction (not recorded which). The source is a male donor with ankylosing spondylitis.

The genes are TRBV12-3 or TRBV12-4 and TRBJ2-1; 8 nucleotides match TRBD2. The CDR3 extends over 14 amino acids. Trimming cost V 7 bases and J 7 bases; bases outside gene matches: 9. The CDR3 bases are TGTGCCAGCACCCTGGGTAGCGGGGTAAATGAGCAGTTCTTC. It codes for CASTLGSGVNEQFF.

The sample holds a few counts of this clonotype. The rearrangement joins TRBV5-1 to TRBJ2-2, with 7 nucleotides matching TRBD2. The V gene's germline CDR1 is SGHRS and CDR2 YFSETQ. The CDR3 sequence is 14 residues long. V lost 7 bases and J lost 5; bases outside the gene matches: 8. The CDR3 sequence: CASATGGRTGELFF. As DNA, the CDR3 is TGCGCCAGCGCAACGGGGGGAAGAACCGGGGAGCTGTTTTTT.

This clonotype was seen only a few times. The V gene is TRBV5-6, the J gene TRBJ2-5; D unclear. Deletions cut 3 bases from V and 5 bases from J, with 5 bases between. The CDR3 is made up of 11 amino acids. The germline gives CDR1 SGHDT, CDR2 YYEEEE. The CDR3 here is CASSSRETQYF. The CDR3 nucleotides read TGTGCCAGCAGCTCCAGGGAGACCCAGTACTTC.

J is TRBJ2-7 and V is TRBV10-3, with D possibly being TRBD2 (7 bases). Looked up from germline, CDR1 is ENHRY and CDR2 is SYGVKD. This CDR3 region has 14 residues. V dropped 6 bases and J dropped 1 base, with 13 bases sitting between them. The CDR3 DNA reads TGTGCCATCAGCGGGGGCGGGGGTTCCTACGAGCAGTACTTC. This translates into CAISGGGGSYEQYF.

This clonotype has just one count. A read error may produce the germline difference seen at one junction end. The V gene is TRBV4-1, the J gene TRBJ1-5; D gene unclear. This CDR3 is built from 13 residues. Germline V gene data show CDR1 as MGHRA and CDR2 as YSYEKL. The DNA of the CDR3 is TGCGCCAGCAGCCAAGATCGCGATCAGACCCAGCATTTT. Residues: CASSQDRDQTQHF.

The CDR3 DNA follows: TGCGCCAGCAGCCAAGGGGACAGGGAGCGGGAGCAGTACTTC. Translation: CASSQGDREREQYF. This sequence joins TRBV4-1 and TRBJ2-7; 9 nucleotides line up with TRBD1. Germline V lookup: CDR1 MGHRA, CDR2 YSYEKL. The CDR3 sequence is 14 residues long. V lost 1 base to trimming and J lost 7 bases; unmatched junction nucleotides: 5.

The table lists this clonotype with many counts. The rearrangement uses TRBV12-3 or TRBV12-4 and TRBJ1-2, with a tentative D call TRBD1 (6 bases). V was pared by 5 bases and J by 6 bases, with 16 bases between. The CDR3 totals 14 residues. The CDR3 DNA follows: TGTGCCAGCAGTGAACACGGACAGAAAGATGGCTACACCTTC. Its translation is CASSEHGQKDGYTF.

V is TRBV4-1 and J is TRBJ2-2; no definite D call. The germline CDR1 and CDR2 sequences are MGHRA and YSYEKL. Trimming took 6 bases from V and 1 from J, leaving 9 bases between them. The length of the CDR3 is 14 residues. The CDR3: CASRAERNTGELFF. CDR3 DNA sequence: TGCGCCAGCAGGGCAGAAAGGAACACCGGGGAGCTGTTTTTT.

The rearrangement links TRBV12-3 or TRBV12-4 to TRBJ2-7; D unclear. V was cut by 0 bases and J by 3 bases, with 6 bases left in between. The CDR3 contains 13 residues. The CDR3 sequence: CASSLAVDYEQYF. The CDR3 DNA reads as TGTGCCAGCAGTTTAGCGGTGGACTACGAGCAGTACTTC.

This clonotype was observed a handful of times. The rearrangement uses TRBV12-3 or TRBV12-4 and TRBJ1-2; D is unresolved. The CDR3 spans 15 residues. Trimming removed 3 bases from V and 6 bases from J, with 17 bases in between. CDR3 DNA sequence: TGTGCCAGCAGTTTTTTGGGCTTCAAAAGGGATGGCTACACCTTC. It codes for CASSFLGFKRDGYTF.

This clonotype has a handful of counts. The chain couples TRBV29-1 to TRBJ1-1; TRBD1 agrees at 9 bases. Unmatched junction bases numbered 3, after V lost 6 bases and J lost 1 base. The CDR3 extends over 13 amino acids. CDR1 SQVTM and CDR2 ANQGSEA come from the germline V gene. The CDR3 loop reads CSVSTGGNTEAFF. The CDR3 nucleotides are TGCAGCGTCTCGACAGGGGGGAACACTGAAGCTTTCTTT.

This rearrangement joins TRBV9 to TRBJ2-7; maybe TRBD1 (6 bases). This CDR3 region has 13 residues. CDR1 and CDR2 from the germline V gene are SGDLS and YYNGEE. The V end was cut by 4 bases, the J end by 6 bases, with 14 bases between. The CDR3 sequence: CASSLIQGSEQYF. DNA for the CDR3: TGTGCCAGCAGCTTAATACAGGGCTCCGAGCAGTACTTC.

This clonotype was seen more than once but under ten times. The chain couples TRBV4-1 to TRBJ2-5, with D maybe TRBD2 (6 bases). The CDR3 has 17 residues. The V gene lost 0 bases and the J gene lost 0 bases, with 14 bases spanning the gap. Germline CDR1 and CDR2: MGHRA and YSYEKL. CDR3 DNA sequence: TGCGCCAGCAGCCAAGATGGGGGGTATGGGTACCAAGAGACCCAGTACTTC. It is translated as CASSQDGGYGYQETQYF.

This clonotype was counted at least ten times. The chain recombines TRBV29-1 with TRBJ1-3, with D possibly being TRBD1 (5 bases). This CDR3 has 13 amino acids. Germline V gives CDR1 SQVTM, CDR2 ANQGSEA. Trimming stripped 6 bases from V and 0 bases from J, with 9 bases between. For the CDR3, the DNA is TGCAGCGTACAGGAGAGCTCTGGAAACACCATATATTTT. Translation: CSVQESSGNTIYF.

The J gene is TRBJ2-1, the V gene TRBV7-8; TRBD2 matches 12 bases. The CDR3 has 18 residues. Trimming removed 5 bases from V and 0 bases from J; junction bases left unmatched: 8. Germline loops: CDR1 SGHVS, CDR2 FQNEAQ. In DNA form, the CDR3 reads TGTGCCAGCAGCCCGGGACTAGCGGGTTCGAGCTCCTACAATGAGCAGTTCTTC. Translation gives CASSPGLAGSSSYNEQFF. Using reference TRBV7-8 and TRBJ2-1 for the parts outside the CDR3, the full variable domain is GAGVSQSPRYKVAKRGQDVALRCDPISGHVSLFWYQQALGQGPEFLTYFQNEAQLDKSGLPSDRFFAERPEGSVSTLKIQRTQQEDSAVYLCASSPGLAGSSSYNEQFFGPGTRLTVL.

This clonotype was observed a few times. V usage is TRBV2 and J usage is TRBJ2-5; 14 bases match TRBD2. Losses at the gene ends were 7 bases for V and 5 bases for J; bases not matched to a gene: 9. CDR3 length equals 16 residues. Germline lookup yields CDR1 SNHLY and CDR2 FYNNEI. The CDR3 is CASTHSGLAGVETQYF. CDR3 nucleotide sequence: TGTGCCAGCACACATTCGGGACTAGCGGGAGTGGAGACCCAGTACTTC.

The V call is TRBV19, the J call TRBJ2-7; no clear D. With 3 bases removed from V and 0 bases from J, the gap between germline ends came to 9 bases. This CDR3 is 14 amino acids long. Germline CDR1 LNHDA, CDR2 SQIVND (reference sequence). The CDR3 sequence is CASSMSGISYEQYF. The CDR3 DNA sequence: TGTGCCAGTAGTATGTCTGGGATCTCCTACGAGCAGTACTTC. The full variable domain, its missing parts supplied by reference TRBV19 and TRBJ2-7, is DGGITQSPKYLFRKEGQNVTLSCEQNLNHDAMYWYRQDPGQGLRLIYYSQIVNDFQKGDIAEGYSVSREKKESFPLTVTSAQKNPTAFYLCASSMSGISYEQYFGPGTRLTVT.

This clonotype was recorded a few times. V usage is TRBV20-1 and J usage is TRBJ2-1; D is uncertain. The V gene lost 0 bases and the J gene lost 9 bases, with 12 bases spanning the gap. The germline V gene has CDR1 DFQATT and CDR2 SNEGSKA (reference sequence). The CDR3 totals 13 residues. In nucleotides, the CDR3 is TGCAGTGCTAGAGATTTGGATTCGGGTGAGCAGTTCTTC. Protein: CSARDLDSGEQFF.

V is TRBV13 and J is TRBJ2-1, with 7 bases that match TRBD2. With V trimmed by 4 bases and J by 4 bases, 10 bases remained unmatched. The CDR3 has 16 amino acids. Germline V gene sequence: CDR1 PRHDT, CDR2 FYEKMQ (reference sequence). CDR3 DNA sequence: TGTGCCAGCAGCTCTCCTGTCGGGGGGAGATACAATGAGCAGTTCTTC. Translating gives CASSSPVGGRYNEQFF.